Following are 26 T cell receptor beta chains from one sample sequenced in a study of blood T cell repertoires in COVID-19. The protocol was immunoSEQ multiplex PCR, while the TCRdb copy is restricted to in-frame clones and leaves out a portion. The sample contains 80,000 to 100,000 clones, about 80% of which appear only once. Sample: peripheral blood. Receptors originate from a man between 65 and 79 years old with active or convalescent COVID-19.

CDR3 nucleotides: TGTGCCAGCAGCTTGGTCGCTAGCGGGGGCGTTAACACCGGGGAGCTGTTTTTT. Translated, it gives CASSLVASGGVNTGELFF. The chain carries TRBV5-8 and TRBJ2-2; TRBD2 agrees at 10 bases. Germline CDR1 reads SGHTS; CDR2 reads YDEGEE. The ends lost 0 bases at V and 2 bases at J; junction bases unmatched: 7. This CDR3 has 18 amino acids.

This clone was seen only a few times. CDR3 sequence (DNA): TGTGCCAGTAGTATTTGGACAGGAAGGGACTATGGCTACACCTTC. Its protein is CASSIWTGRDYGYTF. The chain carries TRBV19 and TRBJ1-2; 7 bases fit TRBD1. Trimming took 3 bases from V and 3 from J; bases not matched to a gene: 7. The CDR3 is 15 residues long. Germline values: CDR1 LNHDA, CDR2 SQIVND (reference sequence).

The chain couples TRBV12-5 to TRBJ2-3; the D is unclear. CDR1 is LGHNT and CDR2 is FRNRAP in the germline V gene. V was cut by 5 bases and J by 4 bases, with 19 bases left in between. The length of the CDR3 is 16 residues. DNA for the CDR3: TGTGCTAGTGGTCCATCCCCCTGGCCCAGGCCAGATACGCAGTATTTT. Its translation is CASGPSPWPRPDTQYF.

The rearrangement joins TRBV19 to TRBJ1-5, with TRBD1 matching over 9 bases. The V gene end was trimmed by 5 bases and the J gene end by 6 bases; junction bases not matched to a gene: 5. In germline, CDR1 is LNHDA, CDR2 SQIVND (reference sequence). This CDR3 has 14 residues. CDR3 DNA sequence: TGTGCCAGTAGTGGAGACAGGGGGACTCAGCCCCAGCATTTT. Protein sequence: CASSGDRGTQPQHF.

This clone has just a few counts. This sequence joins TRBV18 and TRBJ1-2; D is possibly TRBD1 (5 bases). The germline CDR1 and CDR2 sequences are KGHSH and LQKENI. CDR3 length: 15 amino acids. With 1 base removed from V and 6 bases from J, the gap between germline ends came to 15 bases. The CDR3 sequence is CASSPRDSPRNGYTF. The CDR3 coding sequence is TGTGCCAGCTCACCACGTGACAGCCCGAGGAATGGCTACACCTTC.

CDR3 sequence: CASSGDRYTGELFF. The CDR3 nucleotides read TGTGCCAGCAGTGGGGACAGATACACCGGGGAGCTGTTTTTT. The rearrangement joins TRBV2 to TRBJ2-2; 7 nucleotides match TRBD1. Germline V gene data show CDR1 as SNHLY and CDR2 as FYNNEI. V lost 4 bases to trimming and J lost 3 bases; unmatched junction nucleotides: 2. The CDR3 totals 14 residues.

The rearrangement links TRBV5-1 to TRBJ2-1, with a tentative D call TRBD1 (6 bases). Trimming removed 6 bases from V and 6 bases from J, with 22 bases in between. This CDR3 spans 16 amino acids. Germline CDR1 is SGHRS and CDR2 is YFSETQ. DNA of the CDR3: TGCGCCAGCACACCCTCTACAGGGCCTTGGGCCAATGAGCAGTTCTTC. This sequence encodes CASTPSTGPWANEQFF.

The CDR3 coding sequence is TGTGCCAGCAGTTACTCGCTCGCGCGCTCCTACGAGCAGTACTTC. This encodes CASSYSLARSYEQYF. The chain uses TRBV6-6 and TRBJ2-7; no reliable D call. From germline, CDR1 is MNHNY and CDR2 SVGAGI (reference sequence). CDR3 size: 15 residues. V lost 0 bases to trimming and J lost 0 bases, with 9 bases between them.

The CDR3 here is CASSKRGGISPLHF. The CDR3 DNA is TGTGCCAGCAGCAAAAGAGGGGGCATTTCACCCCTCCACTTT. The rearrangement uses TRBV13 and TRBJ1-6; 7 bases fit TRBD1. The V gene's germline CDR1 is PRHDT and CDR2 FYEKMQ (reference sequence). The trim removed 5 bases at V and 9 bases at J, leaving 7 bases unmatched. This CDR3 has 14 residues.

This clone was detected only once. The chain joins TRBV5-1 to TRBJ2-5, with 7 bases aligning to TRBD1. The CDR3 is 15 amino acids. V trimming: 4 bases; J trimming: 8 bases; junction bases outside the gene matches: 14. Looked up from germline, CDR1 is SGHRS and CDR2 is YFSETQ. The CDR3 bases are TGCGCCAGCAGCCCGGAAACTGGGACAGCCCAAACCCAGTACTTC. Its protein is CASSPETGTAQTQYF.

V usage is TRBV18 and J usage is TRBJ1-6; a weak D match, TRBD1 (5 bases). Germline CDR1 KGHSH, CDR2 LQKENI. Trimming pared 6 bases from V and 8 bases from J, leaving 17 bases between. The CDR3 is 15 residues long. The CDR3: CASSPGQRGDSPLHF. Written as DNA, the CDR3 is TGTGCCAGCTCCCCCGGTCAGCGGGGGGATTCACCCCTCCACTTT.

The CDR3 loop reads CASSPQPGGLTNYGYTF. The CDR3 bases are TGTGCCAGCTCACCCCAGCCGGGGGGGCTTACTAACTATGGCTACACCTTC. The chain joins TRBV18 to TRBJ1-2; D is perhaps TRBD1 (6 bases). The germline V gene encodes CDR1 KGHSH and CDR2 LQKENI. The length of the CDR3 is 17 residues. The germline V and J ends were trimmed by 3 bases and 0 bases, with 17 bases remaining between them.

The chain carries TRBV12-3 or TRBV12-4 and TRBJ2-1, with D uncertain. CDR3 size: 11 residues. Trimming took off 8 bases at V and 7 bases at J, with 9 bases between the two ends. This CDR3 reads CASSVGNEQFF. The CDR3 DNA sequence: TGTGCCAGCTCGGTCGGGAATGAGCAGTTCTTC.

The rearrangement links TRBV7-9 to TRBJ2-2; D possibly corresponds to TRBD2 (7 bases). Germline CDR1 and CDR2: SEHNR and FQNEAQ (reference sequence). The CDR3 runs 16 residues. Trimming cost V 6 bases and J 4 bases, with 18 bases left between them. In DNA, the CDR3 is TGTGCCAGCAGAAGGGGGGGGCCCCACAGCACCGGGGAGCTGTTTTTT. Residues: CASRRGGPHSTGELFF.

This chain joins TRBV11-3 and TRBJ2-2, with D possibly matching TRBD2 (5 bases). CDR1 is SGHNT, CDR2 YENEEA, per germline. The CDR3 sequence is 14 residues long. V was cut by 4 bases and J by 5 bases, with 11 bases left in between. The CDR3 sequence: CASSSRTGTGELFF. Here the CDR3 DNA reads TGTGCCAGCAGCTCTCGGACTGGGACCGGGGAGCTGTTTTTT.

The rearrangement links TRBV13 to TRBJ2-7; D is unclear. Trimming stripped 3 bases from V and 2 bases from J, with 11 bases between. The germline V gene has CDR1 PRHDT and CDR2 FYEKMQ (reference sequence). This CDR3 is built from 14 residues. CDR3 coding DNA: TGTGCCAGCAGCTTTCAGGCGATCGCCTACGAGCAGTACTTC. This sequence encodes CASSFQAIAYEQYF.

This clone was seen just once. CDR3 in amino acids: CASSRRAGNQETQYF. The CDR3 region has the DNA TGTGCCAGCAGTCGGAGGGCGGGGAATCAAGAGACCCAGTACTTC. The chain is built from TRBV7-2 and TRBJ2-5; D may be TRBD2 (6 bases). Germline V gene sequence: CDR1 SGHTA, CDR2 FQGNSA. The CDR3 is made up of 15 amino acids. Trimming pared 6 bases from V and 2 bases from J, leaving 16 bases between.

The chain carries TRBV7-9 and TRBJ1-1; possible D gene TRBD1, 6 bases. There are 12 residues in the CDR3. Trimming took 2 bases from V and 7 from J, leaving 8 bases between them. Germline V lookup: CDR1 SEHNR, CDR2 FQNEAQ (reference sequence). The CDR3 DNA sequence: TGTGCCAGCAGCTTAAGACAGGATGAAGCTTTCTTT. Its protein product is CASSLRQDEAFF.

This clone came up once. The J gene is TRBJ1-1, the V gene TRBV29-1, with D unresolved. This CDR3 has 13 amino acids. Per the germline V gene, CDR1 is SQVTM and CDR2 is ANQGSEA. V shed 4 bases and J shed 8 bases, with 17 bases lying between them. CDR3 nucleotide sequence: TGCAGCGTTGTCGAGCAGACTGGGTCCGAAGCTTTCTTT. Translation: CSVVEQTGSEAFF. The whole variable domain, filled in from reference TRBV29-1 and TRBJ1-1, reads SAVISQKPSRDICQRGTSLTIQCQVDSQVTMMFWYRQQPGQSLTLIATANQGSEATYESGFVIDKFPISRPNLTFSTLTVSNMSPEDSSIYLCSVVEQTGSEAFFGQGTRLTVV.

The chain employs TRBV25-1 and TRBJ1-6; D ambiguous. The CDR3 contains 12 residues. In germline, CDR1 is MGHDK, CDR2 SYGVNS. The CDR3 loop is CASREGNSPLHF. The CDR3 DNA sequence: TGTGCGAGCCGGGAGGGAAATTCACCCCTCCACTTT.

This rearrangement joins TRBV29-1 to TRBJ2-1, with D perhaps matching TRBD2 (6 bases). Germline V gene data show CDR1 as SQVTM and CDR2 as ANQGSEA. V was shortened by 5 bases and J by 4 bases, with 18 bases between the two germline ends. The CDR3 runs 15 residues. The CDR3 sequence is CSVLTYGGVYNEQFF. The CDR3 nucleotides are TGCAGCGTTCTGACGTACGGGGGTGTTTACAATGAGCAGTTCTTC.

The rearrangement uses TRBV24-1 and TRBJ2-1; weak D call: TRBD1 (5 bases). This CDR3 spans 13 amino acids. V was trimmed by 7 bases and J by 8 bases, leaving 14 bases between them. Looked up from germline, CDR1 is KGHDR and CDR2 is SFDVKD. The CDR3 bases are TGTGCCACCAGAGGACAACCTGGGGATGAGCAGTTCTTC. It yields the protein CATRGQPGDEQFF.

This rearrangement joins TRBV5-4 to TRBJ1-6; TRBD1 matches 7 bases. Looked up from germline, CDR1 is SGHNT and CDR2 is YYREEE (reference sequence). V was clipped by 5 bases and J by 9 bases; unmatched bases: 11. The CDR3 loop spans 15 amino acids. The CDR3 region has the DNA TGTGCCAGCAGTTATCCTGGACAGGAATTTTCACCCCTCCACTTT. Encoded protein: CASSYPGQEFSPLHF.

The chain employs TRBV3-1 (or the pseudogene TRBV3-2) and TRBJ1-1; D is undetermined. V was cut by 4 bases and J by 3 bases, with 15 bases left in between. Germline CDR1 LGHDT, CDR2 YNNKEL (reference sequence). CDR3 size: 15 residues. CDR3 region: CASSRRQAKDTEAFF. Written as DNA, the CDR3 is TGTGCCAGCAGCCGCCGGCAGGCCAAGGACACTGAAGCTTTCTTT.

This clone was seen only once. The DNA of the CDR3 is TGTGCCAGCAGCTTACTAGGGGTCACAGATACGCAGTATTTT. This encodes CASSLLGVTDTQYF. The V gene is TRBV7-3, the J gene TRBJ2-3, with TRBD1 as a possible D gene (5 bases). V lost 2 bases, J lost 2 bases, and 8 bases lay in between. This CDR3 comprises 14 residues. The germline CDR1 and CDR2 sequences are SGHTA and FQGTGA.

The J gene is TRBJ1-2, the V gene TRBV11-3; 10 positions agree with TRBD1. Losses at the gene ends were 4 bases for V and 3 bases for J; bases not matched to a gene: 8. Germline CDR1 and CDR2: SGHNT and YENEEA. The CDR3 has 16 amino acids. CDR3 protein: CASSSRAGTGDYGYTF. In nucleotides, the CDR3 is TGTGCCAGCAGCTCCCGAGCCGGGACAGGGGACTATGGCTACACCTTC. The full variable domain, its missing parts supplied by reference TRBV11-3 and TRBJ1-2, is EAGVVQSPRYKIIEKKQPVAFWCNPISGHNTLYWYLQNLGQGPELLIRYENEEAVDDSQLPKDRFSAERLKGVDSTLKIQPAELGDSAVYLCASSSRAGTGDYGYTFGSGTRLTVV.